Each of the 5 T cell receptor beta chains below was sequenced from the same sample in a study of spatial heterogeneity in lung cancer. Points from the study as a whole: Higher tumor mutation counts went along with higher counts of expanded intratumoral alpha and beta TCRs.

No antigens are known for them. In TCRdb, the 5' RACE reads were re-called with MiXCR into one record per CDR3 protein. This table has 3,500 to 5,000 distinct CDR3 sequences, around 6.7% appearing once. Time point described: sample taken at primary tumor resection. The material was lung tumor tissue, obtained at surgery. Receptors were obtained from a male donor with early-stage non-small cell lung cancer.

The sample holds many counts of this clonotype. The chain couples TRBV7-6 to TRBJ1-1, with D uncertain. CDR1 SGHVS and CDR2 FNYEAQ come from the germline V gene. This CDR3 spans 13 amino acids. Deletions cut 5 bases from V and 0 bases from J, with 7 bases between. The CDR3 nucleotides read TGTGCCAGCAGCGCAGACCTGAACACTGAAGCTTTCTTT. It specifies CASSADLNTEAFF.

This clonotype was seen a few times. The chain is built from TRBV18 and TRBJ1-1; 10 bases line up with TRBD1. CDR1 is KGHSH and CDR2 is LQKENI in the germline V gene. The CDR3 extends over 15 amino acids. After removal of 1 base from V and 4 bases from J, the junction contained 3 bases not matched to a gene. The CDR3 loop is CASSPQGQGITEAFF. CDR3 DNA: TGTGCCAGCTCACCACAGGGACAGGGGATCACTGAAGCTTTCTTT. Filled out from reference TRBV18 and TRBJ1-1, the complete variable domain reads NAGVMQNPRHLVRRRGQEARLRCSPMKGHSHVYWYRQLPEEGLKFMVYLQKENIIDESGMPKERFSAEFPKEGPSILRIQQVVRGDSAAYFCASSPQGQGITEAFFGQGTRLTVV.

Within the sample, this clonotype is medium-sized. CDR3 coding DNA: TGTGCCAGCAGCCAAGAGGGCTGGGGTCGTCGGGAAAAACTGTTTTTT. It specifies CASSQEGWGRREKLFF. This chain connects TRBV14 to TRBJ1-4; the D is unclear. Trimming shortened V by 0 bases and J by 8 bases, and 16 bases separated the two germline ends. CDR1 is SGHDN, CDR2 FVKESK, per germline. The CDR3 has 16 amino acids.

This clonotype qualifies as medium-sized (0.01 to 0.1%). The chain combines TRBV7-2 with TRBJ2-1; D is uncertain. Per germline, CDR1 SGHTA and CDR2 FQGNSA. The CDR3 contains 13 residues. V was clipped by 4 bases and J by 7 bases, with 11 bases between them. The CDR3 reads CASSWNLRNEQFF. Written as DNA, the CDR3 is TGTGCCAGCAGCTGGAACTTGAGGAATGAGCAGTTCTTC.

By share, this clonotype counts as medium-sized. V usage is TRBV5-5 and J usage is TRBJ2-7, with D possibly being TRBD1 or TRBD2 (6 bases each). The CDR3 contains 14 residues. Germline V gene data show CDR1 as SGHKS and CDR2 as YYEKEE (reference sequence). V lost 3 bases, J lost 5 bases, and 15 bases lay in between. CDR3 loop: CASSWGAPSNEQYF. The CDR3 nucleotides are TGTGCCAGCAGCTGGGGGGCGCCGAGTAACGAGCAGTACTTC.